The T cell receptor (beta chain) under discussion was sequenced for a study of beta chain features in type 1 diabetes (dated by TCRdb to the late 2010s). For context, the study as a whole: Patients and healthy donors did not differ in mean age, gender distribution, total cell number or subset yield. Across all samples, about 110 million sorted cells were examined, and cell number per subset correlated strongly with RNA yield. The study compared the TCRB repertoires of sorted circulating CD4+ T cell subsets in recently diagnosed type 1 diabetes patients with those in matched healthy donors. Naive and central memory subsets were obtained from all 28 donors, but regulatory and stem cell-like memory subsets were isolated from only 8 patients and roughly eight healthy donors. Overall study outcomes, separate from this receptor: Because small numbers of individuals were included in the HLA sub-analyses, any influence of HLA type on TCRB rearrangement was left unresolved. At VDJ recombination sites, patients with type 1 diabetes made fewer insertions and deleted more nucleotides, a pattern implying thymic rearrangement abnormalities. PCR may preferentially amplify shorter templates, but because patient and control samples were amplified and corrected together, any resulting skew would affect both groups equally. Because cDNA was sequenced instead of genomic DNA, activated cells with high expression could be over-represented, although the groups did not differ in activation or CD3 levels. Naive, central memory and regulatory TCRB repertoires appeared to be more similar among patients than among healthy donors. Type 1 diabetes patients showed a moderate but significant shortening of TCRB CDR3 length in all four CD4+ subsets.

The CDR3 measures 15 amino acids from cysteine to phenylalanine. CDR3 DNA is the only sequence kept; it has 45 bases, read in frame from the first base. CDR1 and CDR2, per the germline V gene, are SGHRS and YFSETQ. Trimming leaves V shorter by 7 bases and J shorter by 2 bases, with the junction holding 11 bases beyond the gene matches. Note on this clone: Its target antigen remains unknown. The record has no base qualities; no much larger clone is one base away.

The entire amount of isolated RNA was reverse transcribed using the High Capacity cDNA Reverse Transcription Kit, so the sequenced TCRB transcripts were expressed ones. Deep immunoSEQ sequencing was applied to naive, central memory and regulatory T cell samples, giving an average of around 3.8 million total reads per sample. Sorted cells were lysed in RLT buffer, and RNA was extracted using DNase-treated RNeasy Micro or Mini kits according to cell number. Each cell subset was processed separately to prevent cross-contamination, with patient and healthy donor samples processed together. TCRB sequences were amplified from cDNA with the immunoSEQ multiplex PCR, producing 87-bp fragments spanning the CDR3 region. Amplicons were sequenced on the Illumina HiSeq platform. The paper's processing steps were these. PCR bias was computationally corrected using synthetic template baselines, reads within Hamming distance 2 were collapsed, and singletons that could not be merged were discarded. Reads were aligned against IMGT to assign V, D and J genes, CDR3 length and insertions or deletions at six rearrangement sites. Clonotype counts were normalized to sorted cell number within each subset before computing true diversity and Gini coefficients with the tcR R package. Repertoire sharing was quantified using the overlap coefficient calculated on TCRB nucleotide sequences. As a proxy for the pre-selection repertoire, out-of-frame TCRB sequences from naive cells were analyzed. This is the immuneACCESS table as TCRdb keeps it, with only in-frame sequences that have V and J called. A part of the clones is gone; compared with another copy, unresolved V genes explain less than half, and the rest is unexplained. V and J calls and clone size follow that table, whereas D and trimming were derived from the DNA. This sample comprises more than 250,000 clones, roughly 25% of them detected only once. The ten most abundant clones make up about 0.012% of the sample.

Each donor gave one peripheral blood draw, roughly 0.12 L on average, collected into heparinised tubes. Using a panel that included CD45RO, CCR7, CD25, CD127, CD95 and CD27, naive, central memory, regulatory and stem cell-like memory CD4+ T cells were sorted on a BD FACSAria II. All sorted populations exceeded 95% purity. PBMCs were isolated right away by Lymphoprep density gradient centrifugation and were stained directly, without culture. Samples were stained and sorted in pairs, with one healthy donor and one patient per experiment, so that batch effects were minimized. The sample consisted of naive CD4+ T cells from blood. The meaning of the sample's cell subset or site label: true naive CD4+ T cells. This receptor was identified in a woman aged 30 to 39 with type 1 diabetes. The sequence is built from TRBV5-1 and TRBJ1-1; 7 nucleotides in the junction match TRBD1. In nucleotide form, the sequence is TGCGCCAGCTCCGAACAGGGGACGATAAACACTGAAGCTTTCTTT. This translates into CASSEQGTINTEAFF.